These 2 T cell receptor beta chains were all obtained from the same sample, sequenced in a study of blood T cell repertoires in COVID-19. TCRdb's table, derived via immunoSEQ multiplex PCR, lists solely in-frame clones and lacks some. The table shows about 110,000 clones, with about 78% occurring only once. The material sequenced was peripheral blood. The source is a human donor in a cohort sampled during active or convalescent COVID-19.

This chain connects TRBV27 to TRBJ1-1, with 10 positions matching TRBD1. CDR1 and CDR2 (germline): MNHEY, SMNVEV (reference sequence). The CDR3 extends over 16 amino acids. V shed 2 bases, J shed 5 bases, and the junction held 8 bases outside the gene matches. The CDR3 sequence is CASSLNPGQGRTEAFF. The CDR3 DNA reads as TGTGCCAGCAGTTTAAATCCGGGACAGGGGAGGACTGAAGCTTTCTTT.

The CDR3 is CASSVAAGGVNTEAFF. The CDR3 DNA sequence: TGTGCCAGCAGCGTAGCGGCAGGGGGAGTGAACACTGAAGCTTTCTTT. The chain joins TRBV9 to TRBJ1-1; 7 bases fit TRBD1. CDR1 is SGDLS, CDR2 YYNGEE, per germline. V trimming: 0 bases; J trimming: 0 bases; junction bases outside the gene matches: 5. This CDR3 has 16 residues.